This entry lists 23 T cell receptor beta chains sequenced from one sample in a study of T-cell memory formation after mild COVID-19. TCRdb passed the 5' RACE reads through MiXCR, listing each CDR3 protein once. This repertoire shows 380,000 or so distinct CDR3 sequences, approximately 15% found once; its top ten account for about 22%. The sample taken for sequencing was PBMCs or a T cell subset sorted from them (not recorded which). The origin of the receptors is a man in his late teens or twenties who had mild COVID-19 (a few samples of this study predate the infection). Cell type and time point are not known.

The CDR3 DNA reads TGTGCCACCTGGGGACAGGGGGCTGGCACTGAAGCTTTCTTT. Encoded protein: CATWGQGAGTEAFF. The rearrangement links TRBV10-3 to TRBJ1-1, with 12 bases aligning to TRBD1. V lost 10 bases to trimming and J lost 4 bases; unmatched junction nucleotides: 7. This CDR3 is 14 amino acids long. Per germline, CDR1 ENHRY and CDR2 SYGVKD.

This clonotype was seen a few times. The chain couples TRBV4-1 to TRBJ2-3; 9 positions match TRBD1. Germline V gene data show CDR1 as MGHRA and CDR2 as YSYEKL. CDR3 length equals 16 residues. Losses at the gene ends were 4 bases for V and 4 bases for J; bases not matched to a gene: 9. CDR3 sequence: CASSPHDRGRADTQYF. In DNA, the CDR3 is TGCGCCAGCAGCCCCCACGACAGGGGGAGGGCAGATACGCAGTATTTT.

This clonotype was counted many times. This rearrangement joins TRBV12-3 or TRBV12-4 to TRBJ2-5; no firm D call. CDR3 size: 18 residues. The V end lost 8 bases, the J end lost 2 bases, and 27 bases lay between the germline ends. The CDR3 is CASSVSVVPRAIQETQYF. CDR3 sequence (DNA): TGTGCCAGCTCAGTTTCGGTAGTTCCGAGAGCTATACAAGAGACCCAGTACTTC.

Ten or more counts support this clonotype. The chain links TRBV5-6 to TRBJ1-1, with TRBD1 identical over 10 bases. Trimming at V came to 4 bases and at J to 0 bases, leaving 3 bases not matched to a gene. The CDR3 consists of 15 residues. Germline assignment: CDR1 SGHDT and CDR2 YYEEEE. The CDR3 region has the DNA TGTGCCAGCAGCGGGACAGGGGCCTTGAACACTGAAGCTTTCTTT. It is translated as CASSGTGALNTEAFF.

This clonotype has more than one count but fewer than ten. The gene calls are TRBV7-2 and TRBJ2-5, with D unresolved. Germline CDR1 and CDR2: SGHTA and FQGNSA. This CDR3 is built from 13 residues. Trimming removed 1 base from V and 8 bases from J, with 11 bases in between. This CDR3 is CASSLGLLDTQYF. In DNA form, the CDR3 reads TGTGCCAGCAGCTTAGGACTGTTGGATACCCAGTACTTC.

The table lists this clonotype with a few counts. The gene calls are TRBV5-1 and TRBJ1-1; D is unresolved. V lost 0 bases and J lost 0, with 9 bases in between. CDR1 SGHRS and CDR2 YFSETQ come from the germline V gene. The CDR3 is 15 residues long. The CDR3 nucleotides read TGCGCCAGCAGCTTGGTTACAGCGATGAACACTGAAGCTTTCTTT. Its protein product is CASSLVTAMNTEAFF.

The chain's CDR3 is CATSGGRESSYNEQFF. The DNA for the CDR3 is TGTGCCACCAGTGGGGGGCGGGAAAGCTCCTACAATGAGCAGTTCTTC. The chain links TRBV24-1 to TRBJ2-1; possibly TRBD1 or TRBD2 for D (6 bases each). This CDR3 comprises 16 residues. The V gene lost 5 bases and the J gene lost 0 bases, with 13 bases spanning the gap. CDR1 and CDR2 (germline): KGHDR, SFDVKD.

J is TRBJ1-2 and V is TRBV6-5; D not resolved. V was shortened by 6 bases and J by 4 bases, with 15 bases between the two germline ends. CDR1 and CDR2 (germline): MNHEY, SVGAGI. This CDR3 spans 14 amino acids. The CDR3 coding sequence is TGTGCCAGCAGCCCCTTCCGGGGAAGCTATGGCTACACCTTC. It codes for CASSPFRGSYGYTF.

CDR3 DNA: TGTGCCAGCAGCCAAGGGACAGGGGCCGAGCAGTACTTC. Translating it yields CASSQGTGAEQYF. This chain joins TRBV3-1 and TRBJ2-7; 9 bases match TRBD1. J was trimmed by 6 bases and V by 1 base; bases with no gene match: 1. The CDR3 covers 13 residues. Germline V CDR1 and CDR2: LGHDT, YNNKEL (reference sequence).

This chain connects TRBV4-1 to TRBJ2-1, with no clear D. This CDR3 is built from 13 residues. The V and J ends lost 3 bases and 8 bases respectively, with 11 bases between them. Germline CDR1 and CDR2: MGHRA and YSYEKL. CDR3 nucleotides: TGCGCCAGCAGCCAGACATCCCCGCATGAGCAGTTCTTC. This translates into CASSQTSPHEQFF.

The CDR3 DNA is TGCGCCAGCAGCCAAGAATGGGCAGGGGGGTATAGCAATCAGCCCCAGCATTTT. Amino acid sequence: CASSQEWAGGYSNQPQHF. The V call is TRBV4-1, the J call TRBJ1-5; TRBD1 matches at 7 bases. CDR1 and CDR2 from the germline V gene are MGHRA and YSYEKL. The CDR3 runs 18 residues. With V trimmed by 0 bases and J by 0 bases, 8 bases remained unmatched.

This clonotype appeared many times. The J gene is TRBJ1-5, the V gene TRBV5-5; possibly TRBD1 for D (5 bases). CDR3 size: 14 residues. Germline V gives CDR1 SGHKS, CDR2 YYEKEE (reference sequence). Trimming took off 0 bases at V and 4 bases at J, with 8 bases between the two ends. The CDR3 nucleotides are TGTGCCAGCAGCTTGGCGCAGGGAAATCAGCCCCAGCATTTT. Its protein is CASSLAQGNQPQHF.

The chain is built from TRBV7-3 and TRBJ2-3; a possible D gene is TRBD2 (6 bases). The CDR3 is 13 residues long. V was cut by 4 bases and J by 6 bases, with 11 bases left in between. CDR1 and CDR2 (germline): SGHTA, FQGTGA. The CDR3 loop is CASSSASDDTQYF. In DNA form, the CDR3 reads TGTGCCAGCAGCTCCGCTAGCGACGATACGCAGTATTTT.

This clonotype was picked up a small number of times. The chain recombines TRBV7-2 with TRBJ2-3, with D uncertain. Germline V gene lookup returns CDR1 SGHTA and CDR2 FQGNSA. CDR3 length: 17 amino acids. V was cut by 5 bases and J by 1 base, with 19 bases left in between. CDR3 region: CASSPSMNAPGTDTQYF. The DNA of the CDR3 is TGTGCCAGCAGCCCGAGTATGAACGCTCCCGGCACAGATACGCAGTATTTT.

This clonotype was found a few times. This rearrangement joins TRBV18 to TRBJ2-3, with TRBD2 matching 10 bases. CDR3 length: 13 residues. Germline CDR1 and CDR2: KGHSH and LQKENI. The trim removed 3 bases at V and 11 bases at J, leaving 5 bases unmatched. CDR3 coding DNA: TGTGCCAGCTCACCTCTAGCGGGGGCCCGGCAGTATTTT. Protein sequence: CASSPLAGARQYF.

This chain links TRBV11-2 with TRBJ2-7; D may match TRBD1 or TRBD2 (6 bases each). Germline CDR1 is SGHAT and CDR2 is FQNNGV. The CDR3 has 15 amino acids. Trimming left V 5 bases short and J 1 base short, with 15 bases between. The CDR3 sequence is CASSEPWRGSYEQYF. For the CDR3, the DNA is TGTGCCAGCAGCGAACCATGGAGGGGGTCCTACGAGCAGTACTTC.

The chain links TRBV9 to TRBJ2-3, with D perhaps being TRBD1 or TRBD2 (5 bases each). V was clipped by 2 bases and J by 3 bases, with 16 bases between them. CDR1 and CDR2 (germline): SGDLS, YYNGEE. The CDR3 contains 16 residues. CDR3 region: CASSVGFVGETDTQYF. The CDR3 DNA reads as TGTGCCAGCAGCGTTGGTTTTGTGGGGGAAACAGATACGCAGTATTTT.

As DNA, the CDR3 is TGTGCCAGCAGCGTAGGGATCTCGGGAAGCACAGATACGCAGTATTTT. Translating it yields CASSVGISGSTDTQYF. This chain uses TRBV9 with TRBJ2-3; the D gene is possibly TRBD2 (5 bases). V lost 0 bases and J 0 bases, leaving 11 bases between the germline ends. This CDR3 has 16 residues. Looked up from germline, CDR1 is SGDLS and CDR2 is YYNGEE.

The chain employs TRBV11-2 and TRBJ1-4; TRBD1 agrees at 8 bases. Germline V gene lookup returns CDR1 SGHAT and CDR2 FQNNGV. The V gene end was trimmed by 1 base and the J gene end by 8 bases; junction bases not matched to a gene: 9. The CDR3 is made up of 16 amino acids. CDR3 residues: CASSLGSLQGGEKLFF. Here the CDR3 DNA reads TGTGCCAGCAGCTTAGGATCCTTACAGGGGGGGGAAAAACTGTTTTTT.

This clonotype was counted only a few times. The CDR3 nucleotides read TGTGCCAGCAGCCCCACCTCTGCCGATACGCAGTATTTT. This encodes CASSPTSADTQYF. The J gene is TRBJ2-3, the V gene TRBV5-4, with D unresolved. The CDR3 has 13 residues. Germline V gives CDR1 SGHNT, CDR2 YYREEE (reference sequence). Trimming stripped 4 bases from V and 6 bases from J, with 12 bases between.

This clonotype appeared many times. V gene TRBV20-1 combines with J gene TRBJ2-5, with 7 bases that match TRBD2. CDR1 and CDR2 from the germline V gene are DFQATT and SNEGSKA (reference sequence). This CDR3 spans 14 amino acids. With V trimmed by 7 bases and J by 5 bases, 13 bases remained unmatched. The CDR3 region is CSGGISEGGETQYF. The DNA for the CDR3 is TGCAGTGGCGGCATATCTGAGGGAGGGGAGACCCAGTACTTC.

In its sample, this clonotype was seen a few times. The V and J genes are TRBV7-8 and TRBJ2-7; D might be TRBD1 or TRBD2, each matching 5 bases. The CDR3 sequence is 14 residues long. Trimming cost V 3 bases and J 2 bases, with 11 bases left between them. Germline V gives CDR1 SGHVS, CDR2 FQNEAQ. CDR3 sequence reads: CASSFGAGTYEQYV. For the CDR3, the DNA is TGTGCCAGCAGCTTCGGGGCGGGCACCTACGAGCAGTACGTC.

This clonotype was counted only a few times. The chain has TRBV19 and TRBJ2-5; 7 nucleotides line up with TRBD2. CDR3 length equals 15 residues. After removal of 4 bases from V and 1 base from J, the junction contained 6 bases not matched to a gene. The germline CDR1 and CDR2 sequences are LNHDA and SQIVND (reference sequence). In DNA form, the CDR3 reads TGTGCCAGTAGTACCCAACTAGCGCCCCAAGAGACCCAGTACTTC. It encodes CASSTQLAPQETQYF.